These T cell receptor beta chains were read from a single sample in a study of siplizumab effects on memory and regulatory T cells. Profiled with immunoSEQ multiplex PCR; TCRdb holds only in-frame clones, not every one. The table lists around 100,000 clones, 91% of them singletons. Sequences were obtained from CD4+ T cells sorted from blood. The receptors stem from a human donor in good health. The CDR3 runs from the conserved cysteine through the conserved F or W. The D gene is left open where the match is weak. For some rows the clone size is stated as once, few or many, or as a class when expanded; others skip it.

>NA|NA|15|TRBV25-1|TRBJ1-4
CASSEPFSRGEKLFF
TGTGCCAGCAGTGAGCCTTTCTCCCGGGGAGAAAAACTGTTTTTT
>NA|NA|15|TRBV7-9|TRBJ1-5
CASSLGGGPNQPQHF
TGTGCCAGCAGCCTGGGGGGGGGCCCCAATCAGCCCCAGCATTTT
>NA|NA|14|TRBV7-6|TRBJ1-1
CASSLGGATGEAFF
TGTGCCAGCAGCTTAGGGGGGGCCACGGGTGAAGCTTTCTTT
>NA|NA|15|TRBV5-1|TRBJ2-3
CASSQGLTSTDTQYF
TGCGCCAGCAGCCAAGGGTTAACTAGCACAGATACGCAGTATTTT
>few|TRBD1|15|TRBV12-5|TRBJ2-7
CASGLVKGAAYEQYF
TGTGCTAGTGGTTTGGTAAAGGGGGCCGCCTACGAGCAGTACTTC
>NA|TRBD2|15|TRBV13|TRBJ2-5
CASQPLAGSRGTQYF
TGTGCCAGCCAGCCTCTAGCGGGGTCAAGGGGGACCCAGTACTTC
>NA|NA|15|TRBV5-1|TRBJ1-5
CASSLEGNSNQPQHF
TGCGCCAGCAGCTTGGAAGGGAATAGCAATCAGCCCCAGCATTTT
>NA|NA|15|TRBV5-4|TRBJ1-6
CASSLVSRERSPLHF
TGTGCCAGCAGCTTGGTGTCCAGGGAAAGGTCACCCCTCCACTTT
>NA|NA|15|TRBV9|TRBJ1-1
CASSAHRDMNTEAFF
TGTGCCAGCAGCGCCCACAGAGACATGAACACTGAAGCTTTCTTT
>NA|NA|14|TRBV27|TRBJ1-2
CASSSLTGRPYYTF
TGTGCCAGCAGCAGTTTAACGGGCAGACCTTACTACACCTTC
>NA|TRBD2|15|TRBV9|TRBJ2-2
CASSVVGGAPGELFF
TGTGCCAGCAGCGTAGTCGGGGGGGCCCCCGGGGAGCTGTTTTTT
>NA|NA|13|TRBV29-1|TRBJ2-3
CSVAAGVTDTQYF
TGCAGCGTTGCGGCGGGCGTCACAGATACGCAGTATTTT
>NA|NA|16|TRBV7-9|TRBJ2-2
CASSFRDISYTGELFF
TGTGCCAGCAGCTTCCGGGATATTTCATACACCGGGGAGCTGTTTTTT
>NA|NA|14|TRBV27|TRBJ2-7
CASRTGQGTYEQYF
TGTGCCAGCAGGACGGGACAAGGGACCTACGAGCAGTACTTC
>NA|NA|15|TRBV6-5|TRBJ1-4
CASRQYSNSNEKLFF
TGTGCCAGCAGACAATACTCCAACTCGAATGAAAAACTGTTTTTT
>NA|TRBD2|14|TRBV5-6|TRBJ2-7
CASSASGGAYEQYF
TGTGCCAGCAGCGCTAGCGGGGGGGCTTACGAGCAGTACTTC
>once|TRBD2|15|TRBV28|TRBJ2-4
CASTVGAGDKNIQYF
TGTGCCAGTACAGTCGGAGCGGGGGACAAAAACATTCAGTACTTC
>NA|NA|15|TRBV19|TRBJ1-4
CASSRAGQGGEKLFF
TGTGCCAGTAGTAGGGCGGGGCAGGGTGGCGAAAAACTGTTTTTT
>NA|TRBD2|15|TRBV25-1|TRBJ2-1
CASRDGTSVLDEQFF
TGTGCCAGCAGGGACGGGACTAGCGTATTAGATGAGCAGTTCTTC
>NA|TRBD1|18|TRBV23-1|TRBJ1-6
CASRPGQGGYWHNSPLHF
TGCGCCAGCAGGCCGGGACAGGGAGGGTATTGGCATAATTCACCCCTCCACTTT
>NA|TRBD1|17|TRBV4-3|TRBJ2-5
CASSQPTRTGVALTQYF
TGCGCCAGCAGCCAGCCCACCCGGACAGGGGTTGCTTTGACCCAGTACTTC
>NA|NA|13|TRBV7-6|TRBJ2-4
CASSTARGNIQYF
TGTGCCAGCAGCACTGCCAGAGGGAACATTCAGTACTTC
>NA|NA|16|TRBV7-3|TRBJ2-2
CASSLTGQLGTGELFF
TGTGCCAGCAGCTTAACGGGGCAACTGGGGACCGGGGAGCTGTTTTTT
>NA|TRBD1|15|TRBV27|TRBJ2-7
CASSPLGTGSYEQYF
TGTGCCAGCAGTCCCCTCGGGACAGGTTCCTACGAGCAGTACTTC
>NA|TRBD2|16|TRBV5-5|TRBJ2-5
CASSFGLAAAQETQYF
TGTGCCAGCAGCTTCGGACTAGCGGCGGCCCAAGAGACCCAGTACTTC
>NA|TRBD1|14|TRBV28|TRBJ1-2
CASKLGGSGYGYTF
TGTGCCAGCAAGCTAGGGGGCAGTGGGTATGGCTACACCTTC
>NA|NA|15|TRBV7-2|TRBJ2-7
CASSLGWGAGYEQYF
TGTGCCAGCAGCTTGGGTTGGGGGGCGGGATACGAGCAGTACTTC
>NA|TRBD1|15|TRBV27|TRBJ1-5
CASSPGTGNNQPQHF
TGTGCCAGCAGCCCGGGGACAGGAAACAATCAGCCCCAGCATTTT
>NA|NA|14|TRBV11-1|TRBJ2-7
CASTFGGSAYEQYF
TGTGCCAGCACCTTCGGAGGCAGTGCCTACGAGCAGTACTTC
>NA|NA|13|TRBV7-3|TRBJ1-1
CASSSSMNTEAFF
TGTGCCAGCAGCTCGTCAATGAACACTGAAGCTTTCTTT
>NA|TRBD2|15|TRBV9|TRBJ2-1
CASSLRTSAYNEQFF
TGTGCCAGCAGCCTCCGGACTAGCGCATACAATGAGCAGTTCTTC
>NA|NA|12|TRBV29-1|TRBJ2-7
CSVMGDGYEQYF
TGCAGCGTTATGGGAGACGGGTACGAGCAGTACTTC
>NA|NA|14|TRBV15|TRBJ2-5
CATSRGPGQETQYF
TGTGCCACCAGCAGAGGACCTGGCCAGGAGACCCAGTACTTC
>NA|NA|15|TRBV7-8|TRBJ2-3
CASSLEGRVSDTQYF
TGTGCCAGCAGCTTAGAGGGCAGGGTTTCAGATACGCAGTATTTT
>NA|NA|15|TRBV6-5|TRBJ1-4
CASSREGGANEKLFF
TGTGCCAGCAGTCGTGAGGGGGGGGCTAATGAAAAACTGTTTTTT
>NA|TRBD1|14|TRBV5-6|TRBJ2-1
CASSRIRDSNEQFF
TGTGCCAGCAGCAGGATCCGGGACAGCAATGAGCAGTTCTTC
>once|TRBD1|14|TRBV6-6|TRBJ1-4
CASRPGTGGEKLFF
TGTGCCAGCAGACCCGGGACAGGGGGAGAAAAACTGTTTTTT
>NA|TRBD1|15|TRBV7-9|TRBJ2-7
CASSFSGQGKYEQYF
TGTGCCAGCAGCTTTTCCGGACAGGGAAAATACGAGCAGTACTTC
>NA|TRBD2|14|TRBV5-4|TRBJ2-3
CASSLEAGSDTQYF
TGTGCCAGCAGCTTGGAAGCGGGGTCAGATACGCAGTATTTT
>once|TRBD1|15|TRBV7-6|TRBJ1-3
CASSRGTDYKNTIYF
TGTGCCAGCAGCCGAGGGACAGACTATAAAAACACCATATATTTT
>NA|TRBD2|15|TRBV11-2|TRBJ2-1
CASSETSGGYNEQFF
TGTGCCAGCAGCGAGACTAGCGGGGGATACAATGAGCAGTTCTTC
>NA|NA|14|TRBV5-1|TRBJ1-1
CASSRGAESTEAFF
TGCGCCAGCAGCCGGGGGGCAGAGAGCACTGAAGCTTTCTTT
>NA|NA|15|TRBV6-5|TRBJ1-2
CASSTGTLTNYGYTF
TGTGCCAGCAGTACCGGGACTTTAACTAACTATGGCTACACCTTC
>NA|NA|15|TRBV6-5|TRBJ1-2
CASSTPASPNYGYTF
TGTGCCAGCAGTACCCCCGCCAGCCCGAACTATGGCTACACCTTC
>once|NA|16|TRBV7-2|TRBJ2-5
CASSFEASAYQETQYF
TGTGCCAGCAGCTTTGAGGCTAGCGCCTACCAAGAGACCCAGTACTTC
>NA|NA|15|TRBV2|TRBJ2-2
CASSAPRGAGGELFF
TGTGCCAGCAGTGCCCCTAGGGGGGCGGGCGGGGAGCTGTTTTTT
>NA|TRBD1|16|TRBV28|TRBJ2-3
CASSLTEGQGLDTQYF
TGTGCCAGCAGCCTGACCGAGGGACAGGGTCTAGATACGCAGTATTTT
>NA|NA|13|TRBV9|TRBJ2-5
CASSPAPGETQYF
TGTGCCAGCAGCCCTGCCCCAGGGGAGACCCAGTACTTC
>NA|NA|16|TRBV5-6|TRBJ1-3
CASSLFQGRAGNTIYF
TGTGCCAGCAGCTTATTCCAAGGCCGCGCTGGAAACACCATATATTTT
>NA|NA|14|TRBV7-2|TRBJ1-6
CASSLNRVGSPLHF
TGTGCCAGCAGCTTAAACAGGGTGGGGTCACCCCTCCACTTT
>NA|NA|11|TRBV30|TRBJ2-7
CAWTSPGQQYF
TGTGCCTGGACCTCCCCCGGGCAGCAGTACTTC